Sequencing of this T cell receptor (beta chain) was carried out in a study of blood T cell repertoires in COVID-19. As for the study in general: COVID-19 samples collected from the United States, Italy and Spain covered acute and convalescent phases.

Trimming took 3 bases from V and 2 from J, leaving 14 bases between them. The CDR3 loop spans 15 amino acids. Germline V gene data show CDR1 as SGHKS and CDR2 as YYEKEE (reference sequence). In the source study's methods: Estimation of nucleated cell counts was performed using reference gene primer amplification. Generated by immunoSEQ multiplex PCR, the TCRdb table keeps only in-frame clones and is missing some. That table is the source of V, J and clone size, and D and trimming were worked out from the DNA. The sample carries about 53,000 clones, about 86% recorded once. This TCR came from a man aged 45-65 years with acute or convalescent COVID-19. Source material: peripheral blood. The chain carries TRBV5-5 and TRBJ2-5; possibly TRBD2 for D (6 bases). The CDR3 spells CASSSVGGRQETQYF. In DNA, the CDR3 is TGTGCCAGCAGCTCCGTCGGGGGTCGGCAAGAGACCCAGTACTTC.